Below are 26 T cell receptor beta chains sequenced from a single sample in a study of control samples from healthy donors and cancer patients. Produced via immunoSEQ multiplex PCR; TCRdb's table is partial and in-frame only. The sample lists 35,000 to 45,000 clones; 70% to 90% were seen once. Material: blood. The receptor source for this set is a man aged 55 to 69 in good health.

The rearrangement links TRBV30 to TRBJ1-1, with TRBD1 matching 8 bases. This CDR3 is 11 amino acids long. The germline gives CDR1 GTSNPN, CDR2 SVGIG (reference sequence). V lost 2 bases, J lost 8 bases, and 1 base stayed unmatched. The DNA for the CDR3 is TGTGCCTGGAGTAGACAGGGGGAAGCTTTCTTT. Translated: CAWSRQGEAFF.

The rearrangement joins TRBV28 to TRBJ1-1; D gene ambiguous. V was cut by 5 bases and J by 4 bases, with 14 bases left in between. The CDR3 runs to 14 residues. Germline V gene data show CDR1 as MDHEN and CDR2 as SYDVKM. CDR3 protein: CASSPRVLGTEAFF. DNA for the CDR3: TGTGCCAGCAGTCCGCGGGTCCTGGGCACTGAAGCTTTCTTT.

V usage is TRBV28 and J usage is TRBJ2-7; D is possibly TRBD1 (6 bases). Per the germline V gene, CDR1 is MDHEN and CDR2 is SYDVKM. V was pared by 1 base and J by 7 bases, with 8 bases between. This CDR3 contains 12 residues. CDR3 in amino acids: CASSLLQGEQYF. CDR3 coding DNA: TGTGCCAGCAGTTTATTACAGGGAGAGCAGTACTTC. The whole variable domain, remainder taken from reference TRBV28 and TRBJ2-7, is DVKVTQSSRYLVKRTGEKVFLECVQDMDHENMFWYRQDPGLGLRLIYFSYDVKMKEKGDIPEGYSVSREKKERFSLILESASTNQTSMYLCASSLLQGEQYFGPGTRLTVT.

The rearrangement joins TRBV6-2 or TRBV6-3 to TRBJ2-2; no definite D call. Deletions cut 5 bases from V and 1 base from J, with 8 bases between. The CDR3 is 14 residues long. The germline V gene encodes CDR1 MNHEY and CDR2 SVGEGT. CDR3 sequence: CASSPTRNTGELFF. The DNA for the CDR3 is TGTGCCAGCAGTCCCACCCGGAACACCGGGGAGCTGTTTTTT.

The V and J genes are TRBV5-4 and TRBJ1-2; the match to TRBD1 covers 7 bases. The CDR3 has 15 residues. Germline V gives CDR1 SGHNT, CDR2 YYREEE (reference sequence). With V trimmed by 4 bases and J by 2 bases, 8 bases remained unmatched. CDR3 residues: CASSPGQVGNYGYTF. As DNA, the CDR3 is TGTGCCAGCAGCCCCGGACAGGTGGGGAACTATGGCTACACCTTC.

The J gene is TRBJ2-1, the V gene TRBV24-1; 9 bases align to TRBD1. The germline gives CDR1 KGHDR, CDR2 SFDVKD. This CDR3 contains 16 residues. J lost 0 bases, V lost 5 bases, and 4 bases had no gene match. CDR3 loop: CATSATGQGSYNEQFF. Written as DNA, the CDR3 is TGTGCCACCAGTGCCACGGGACAGGGCTCCTACAATGAGCAGTTCTTC.

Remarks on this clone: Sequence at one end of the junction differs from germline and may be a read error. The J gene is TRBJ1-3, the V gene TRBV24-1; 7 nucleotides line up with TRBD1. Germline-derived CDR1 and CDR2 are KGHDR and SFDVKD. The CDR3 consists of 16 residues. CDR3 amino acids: CATNDLNPDRVDTIYF. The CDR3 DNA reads TGTGCCACCAATGATTTAAACCCAGACAGGGTAGACACCATATATTTT.

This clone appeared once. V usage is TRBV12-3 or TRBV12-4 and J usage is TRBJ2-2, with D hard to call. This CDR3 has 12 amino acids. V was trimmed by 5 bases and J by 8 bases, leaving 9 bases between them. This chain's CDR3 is CASSPSRGELFF. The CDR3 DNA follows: TGTGCCAGCAGTCCTAGTAGAGGGGAGCTGTTTTTT.

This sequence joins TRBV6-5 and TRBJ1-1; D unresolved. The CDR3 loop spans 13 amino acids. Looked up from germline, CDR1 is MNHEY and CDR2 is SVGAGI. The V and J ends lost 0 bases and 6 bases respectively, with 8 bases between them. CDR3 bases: TGTGCCAGCAGTTACTCGTCCCCCCCTGAAGCTTTCTTT. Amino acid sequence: CASSYSSPPEAFF.

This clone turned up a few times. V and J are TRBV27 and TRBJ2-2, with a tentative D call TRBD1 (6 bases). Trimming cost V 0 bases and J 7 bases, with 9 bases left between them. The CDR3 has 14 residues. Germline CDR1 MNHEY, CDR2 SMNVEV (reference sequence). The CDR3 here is CASSLSGAGGELFF. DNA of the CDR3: TGTGCCAGCAGTTTATCGGGGGCGGGCGGGGAGCTGTTTTTT.

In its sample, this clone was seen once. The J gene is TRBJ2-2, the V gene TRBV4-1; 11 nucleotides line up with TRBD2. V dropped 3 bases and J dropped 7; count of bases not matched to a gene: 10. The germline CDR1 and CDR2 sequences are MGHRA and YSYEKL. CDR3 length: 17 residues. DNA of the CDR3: TGCGCCAGCAGCCATCATCTAGCGGGAGGACGTGACGGGGAGCTGTTTTTT. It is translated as CASSHHLAGGRDGELFF.

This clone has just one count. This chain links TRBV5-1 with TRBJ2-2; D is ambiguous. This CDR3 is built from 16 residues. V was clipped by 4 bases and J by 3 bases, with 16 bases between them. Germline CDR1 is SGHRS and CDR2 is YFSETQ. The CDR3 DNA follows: TGCGCCAGCAGCCCAAGGACCCCATCGGACACCGGGGAGCTGTTTTTT. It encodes CASSPRTPSDTGELFF.

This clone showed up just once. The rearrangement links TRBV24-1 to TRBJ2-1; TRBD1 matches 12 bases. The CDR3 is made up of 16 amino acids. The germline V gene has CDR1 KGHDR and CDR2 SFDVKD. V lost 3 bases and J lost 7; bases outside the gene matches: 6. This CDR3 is CATSDPGQGARNEQFF. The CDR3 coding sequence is TGTGCCACCAGTGATCCGGGACAGGGGGCTCGGAATGAGCAGTTCTTC.

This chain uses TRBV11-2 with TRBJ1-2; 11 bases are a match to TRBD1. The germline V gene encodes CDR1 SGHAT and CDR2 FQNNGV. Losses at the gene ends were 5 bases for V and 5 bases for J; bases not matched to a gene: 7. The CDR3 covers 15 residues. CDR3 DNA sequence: TGTGCCAGCAGCCCGGACAGGGGGCTGGCATATGGCTACACCTTC. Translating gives CASSPDRGLAYGYTF. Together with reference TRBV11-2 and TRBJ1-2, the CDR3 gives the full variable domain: EAGVAQSPRYKIIEKRQSVAFWCNPISGHATLYWYQQILGQGPKLLIQFQNNGVVDDSQLPKDRFSAERLKGVDSTLKIQPAKLEDSAVYLCASSPDRGLAYGYTFGSGTRLTVV.

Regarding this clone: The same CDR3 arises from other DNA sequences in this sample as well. CDR3: CASSLGANTEAFF. The CDR3 nucleotides read TGTGCCAGCAGCCTGGGTGCGAACACTGAAGCTTTCTTT. This chain uses TRBV7-3 with TRBJ1-1; D ambiguous. The germline V gene encodes CDR1 SGHTA and CDR2 FQGTGA. The CDR3 contains 13 residues. The V end lost 5 bases, the J end lost 1 base, and 8 bases lay between the germline ends.

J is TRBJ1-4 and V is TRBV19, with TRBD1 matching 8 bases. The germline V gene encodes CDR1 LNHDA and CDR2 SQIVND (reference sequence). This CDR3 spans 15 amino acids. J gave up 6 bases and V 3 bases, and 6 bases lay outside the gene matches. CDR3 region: CASSIQGAIDEKLFF. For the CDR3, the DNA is TGTGCCAGTAGTATCCAGGGGGCGATAGATGAAAAACTGTTTTTT.

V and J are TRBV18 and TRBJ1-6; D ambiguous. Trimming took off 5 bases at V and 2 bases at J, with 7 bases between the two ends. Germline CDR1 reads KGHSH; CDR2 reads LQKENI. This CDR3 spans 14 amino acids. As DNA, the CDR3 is TGTGCCAGCTCAGCGGGGACCTATAATTCACCCCTCCACTTT. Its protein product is CASSAGTYNSPLHF.

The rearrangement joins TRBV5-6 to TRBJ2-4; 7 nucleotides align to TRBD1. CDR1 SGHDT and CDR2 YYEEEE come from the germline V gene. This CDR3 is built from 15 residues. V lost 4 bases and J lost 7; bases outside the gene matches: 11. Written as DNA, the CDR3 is TGTGCCAGCAGCCCCCCTGGACAGGTATCGAACATTCAGTACTTC. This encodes CASSPPGQVSNIQYF.

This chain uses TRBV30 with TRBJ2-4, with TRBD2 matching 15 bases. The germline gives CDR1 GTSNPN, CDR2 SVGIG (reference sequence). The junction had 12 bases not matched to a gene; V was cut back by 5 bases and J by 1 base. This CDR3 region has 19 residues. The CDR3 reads CAWAMGLAGGLAAKNIQYF. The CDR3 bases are TGTGCCTGGGCGATGGGACTAGCGGGGGGCCTAGCGGCCAAAAACATTCAGTACTTC. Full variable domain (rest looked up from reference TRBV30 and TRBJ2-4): SQTIHQWPATLVQPVGSPLSLECTVEGTSNPNLYWYRQAAGRGLQLLFYSVGIGQISSEVPQNLSASRPQDRQFILSSKKLLLSDSGFYLCAWAMGLAGGLAAKNIQYFGAGTRLSVL.

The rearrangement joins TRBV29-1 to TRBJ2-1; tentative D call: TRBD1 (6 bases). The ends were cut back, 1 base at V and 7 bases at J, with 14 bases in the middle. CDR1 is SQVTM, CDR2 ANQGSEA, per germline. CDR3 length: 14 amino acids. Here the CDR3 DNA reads TGCAGCGTTGAAGGGAGACAGGCCCTTAATGAGCAGTTCTTC. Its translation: CSVEGRQALNEQFF.

CDR3 nucleotides: TGTGCCAGCAGAGCGGACATTTCTCACGACACCTTC. It encodes CASRADISHDTF. V and J are TRBV2 and TRBJ1-2; maybe TRBD1 (5 bases). Germline V gene lookup returns CDR1 SNHLY and CDR2 FYNNEI. The CDR3 extends over 12 amino acids. V dropped 6 bases and J dropped 12 bases, with 17 bases sitting between them.

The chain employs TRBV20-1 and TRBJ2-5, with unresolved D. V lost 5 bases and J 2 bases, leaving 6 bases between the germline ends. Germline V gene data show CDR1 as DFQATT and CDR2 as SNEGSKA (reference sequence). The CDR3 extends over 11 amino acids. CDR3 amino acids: CSASRQETQYF. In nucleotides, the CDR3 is TGCAGTGCTTCCAGACAAGAGACCCAGTACTTC.

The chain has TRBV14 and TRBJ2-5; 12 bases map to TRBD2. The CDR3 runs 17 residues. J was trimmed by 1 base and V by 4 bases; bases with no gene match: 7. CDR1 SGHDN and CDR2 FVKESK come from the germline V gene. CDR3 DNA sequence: TGTGCCAGCAGCCCCCGAGGACTAGCGGGGACCCAAGAGACCCAGTACTTC. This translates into CASSPRGLAGTQETQYF.

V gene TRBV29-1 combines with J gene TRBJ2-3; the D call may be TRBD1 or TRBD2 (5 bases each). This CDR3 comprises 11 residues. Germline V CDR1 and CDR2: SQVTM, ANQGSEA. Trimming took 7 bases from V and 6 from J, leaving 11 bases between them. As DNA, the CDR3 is TGCAGCGATGGGACGCTGGATACGCAGTATTTT. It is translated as CSDGTLDTQYF.

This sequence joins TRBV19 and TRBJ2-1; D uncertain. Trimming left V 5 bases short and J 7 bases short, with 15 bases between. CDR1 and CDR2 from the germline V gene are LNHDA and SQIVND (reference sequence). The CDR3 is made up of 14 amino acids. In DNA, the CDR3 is TGTGCCAGTAGTCCCACCCACTTAGGGAATGAGCAGTTCTTC. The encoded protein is CASSPTHLGNEQFF.

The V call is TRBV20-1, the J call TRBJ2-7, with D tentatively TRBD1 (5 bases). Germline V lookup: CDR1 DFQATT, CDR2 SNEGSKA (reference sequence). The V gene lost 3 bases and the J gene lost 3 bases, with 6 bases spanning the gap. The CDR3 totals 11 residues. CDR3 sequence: CSARDNYEQYF. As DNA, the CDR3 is TGCAGTGCTAGGGACAACTACGAGCAGTACTTC.